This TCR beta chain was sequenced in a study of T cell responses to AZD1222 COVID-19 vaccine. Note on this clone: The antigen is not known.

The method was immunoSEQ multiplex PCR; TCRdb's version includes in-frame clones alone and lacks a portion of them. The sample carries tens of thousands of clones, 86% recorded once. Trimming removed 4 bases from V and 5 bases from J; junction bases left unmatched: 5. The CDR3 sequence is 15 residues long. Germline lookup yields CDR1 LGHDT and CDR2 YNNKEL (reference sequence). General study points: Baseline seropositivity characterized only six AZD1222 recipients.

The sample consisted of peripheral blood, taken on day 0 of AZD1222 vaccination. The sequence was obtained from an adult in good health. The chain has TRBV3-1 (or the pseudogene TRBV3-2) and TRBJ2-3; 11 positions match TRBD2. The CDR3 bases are TGTGCCAGCAGCCCGGGACTAGCGGAGATAGATACGCAGTATTTT. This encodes CASSPGLAEIDTQYF.